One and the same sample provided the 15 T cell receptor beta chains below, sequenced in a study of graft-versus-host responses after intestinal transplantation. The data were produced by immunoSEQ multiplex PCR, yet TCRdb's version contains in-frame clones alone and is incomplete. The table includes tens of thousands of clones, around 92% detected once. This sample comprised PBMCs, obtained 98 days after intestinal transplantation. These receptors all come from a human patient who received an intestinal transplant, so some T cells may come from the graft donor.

The CDR3 nucleotides are TGTGCCAGCAGTTACTCTCCGGGAGCCTACGAGCAGTACTTC. The encoded protein is CASSYSPGAYEQYF. The chain joins TRBV6-6 to TRBJ2-7; D may be TRBD2 (6 bases). The germline V gene has CDR1 MNHNY and CDR2 SVGAGI (reference sequence). The CDR3 totals 14 residues. Trimming took 0 bases from V and 2 from J, leaving 8 bases between them.

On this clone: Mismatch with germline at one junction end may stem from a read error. The CDR3 DNA follows: TGCGCCAGCACCCAAATAGCGGGAGTGACCGGGGAGCTGTTTTTT. Its protein product is CASTQIAGVTGELFF. The chain has TRBV4-1 and TRBJ2-2; 9 positions match TRBD2. Germline loops: CDR1 MGHRA, CDR2 YSYEKL. This CDR3 has 15 residues.

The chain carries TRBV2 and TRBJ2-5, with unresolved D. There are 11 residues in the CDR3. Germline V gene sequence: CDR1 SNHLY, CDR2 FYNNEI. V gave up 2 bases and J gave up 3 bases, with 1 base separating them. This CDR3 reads CASSEKETQYF. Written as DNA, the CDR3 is TGTGCCAGCAGTGAAAAAGAGACCCAGTACTTC.

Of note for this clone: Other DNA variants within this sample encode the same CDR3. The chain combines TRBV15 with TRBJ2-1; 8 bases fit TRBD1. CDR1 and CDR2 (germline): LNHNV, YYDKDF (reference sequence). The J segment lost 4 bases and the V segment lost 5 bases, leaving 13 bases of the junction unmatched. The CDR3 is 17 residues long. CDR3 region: CATSAGLGTGGYNEQFF. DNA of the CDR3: TGTGCCACCAGCGCCGGCCTCGGGACAGGCGGGTACAATGAGCAGTTCTTC.

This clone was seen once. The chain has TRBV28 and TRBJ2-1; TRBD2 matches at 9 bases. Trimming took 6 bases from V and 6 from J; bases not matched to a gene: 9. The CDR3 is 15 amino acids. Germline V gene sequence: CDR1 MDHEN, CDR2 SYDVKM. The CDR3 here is CASSSNLAGSNEQFF. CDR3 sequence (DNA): TGTGCCAGCAGCTCAAACCTAGCGGGGAGCAATGAGCAGTTCTTC. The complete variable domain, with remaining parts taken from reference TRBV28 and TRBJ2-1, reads DVKVTQSSRYLVKRTGEKVFLECVQDMDHENMFWYRQDPGLGLRLIYFSYDVKMKEKGDIPEGYSVSREKKERFSLILESASTNQTSMYLCASSSNLAGSNEQFFGPGTRLTVL.

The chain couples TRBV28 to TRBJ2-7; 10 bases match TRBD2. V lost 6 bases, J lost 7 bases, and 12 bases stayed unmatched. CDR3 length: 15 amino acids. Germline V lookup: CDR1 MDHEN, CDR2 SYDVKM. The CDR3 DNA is TGTGCCAGCAGGTCCGGGACTAGCGTCGTAAGGGAGCAGTACTTC. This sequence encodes CASRSGTSVVREQYF.

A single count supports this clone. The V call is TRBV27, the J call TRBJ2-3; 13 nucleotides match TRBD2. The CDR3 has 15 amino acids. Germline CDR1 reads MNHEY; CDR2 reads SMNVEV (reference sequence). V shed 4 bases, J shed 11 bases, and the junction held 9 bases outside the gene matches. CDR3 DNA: TGTGCCAGCAGTTCACGACTAGCGGGGGGCCTTCGGCAGTATTTT. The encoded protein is CASSSRLAGGLRQYF.

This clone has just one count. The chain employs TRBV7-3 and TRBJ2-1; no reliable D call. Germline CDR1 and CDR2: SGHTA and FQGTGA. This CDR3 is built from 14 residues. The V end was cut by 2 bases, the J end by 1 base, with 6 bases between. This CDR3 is CASSLGESYNEQFF. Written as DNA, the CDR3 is TGTGCCAGCAGCTTAGGTGAATCCTACAATGAGCAGTTCTTC.

This chain's CDR3 is CASSYNTRPHNEQFF. CDR3 DNA sequence: TGTGCCAGCAGTTACAACACCAGGCCCCACAATGAGCAGTTCTTC. This chain links TRBV6-5 with TRBJ2-1, with D unresolved. Germline V gene data show CDR1 as MNHEY and CDR2 as SVGAGI. V dropped 2 bases and J dropped 5 bases, with 13 bases sitting between them. This CDR3 is built from 15 residues.

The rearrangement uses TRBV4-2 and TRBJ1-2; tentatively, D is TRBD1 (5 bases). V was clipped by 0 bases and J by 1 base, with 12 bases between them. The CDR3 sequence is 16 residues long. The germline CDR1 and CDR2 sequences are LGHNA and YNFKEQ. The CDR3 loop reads CASSQDGGGSNYGYTF. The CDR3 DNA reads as TGTGCCAGCAGCCAAGATGGCGGGGGGAGTAACTATGGCTACACCTTC.

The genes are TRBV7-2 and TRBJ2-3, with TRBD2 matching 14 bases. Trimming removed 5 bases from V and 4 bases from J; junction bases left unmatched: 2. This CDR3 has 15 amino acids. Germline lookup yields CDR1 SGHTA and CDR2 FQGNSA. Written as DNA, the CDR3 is TGTGCCAGCAGCGTGGGACTAGCGGGAGCAGATACGCAGTATTTT. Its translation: CASSVGLAGADTQYF.

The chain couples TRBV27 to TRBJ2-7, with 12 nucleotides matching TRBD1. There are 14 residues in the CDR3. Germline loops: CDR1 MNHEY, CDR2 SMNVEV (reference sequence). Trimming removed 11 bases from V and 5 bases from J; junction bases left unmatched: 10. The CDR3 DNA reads TGTGCCGTTAGGGGACAGGGGGCTGTAAACGAGCAGTACTTC. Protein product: CAVRGQGAVNEQYF.

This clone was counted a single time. The CDR3 DNA reads as TGTGCCAGTAGGACAGGGGGCGTGAACACTGAAGCTTTCTTT. Translated: CASRTGGVNTEAFF. This chain connects TRBV19 to TRBJ1-1; 10 nucleotides agree with TRBD1. The germline V gene encodes CDR1 LNHDA and CDR2 SQIVND (reference sequence). The CDR3 has 14 residues. Trimming at V came to 6 bases and at J to 0 bases, leaving 1 base not matched to a gene.

The DNA of the CDR3 is TGTGCCAGTAGTACTGACAGCCTCACCGGGGAGCTGTTTTTT. It translates to CASSTDSLTGELFF. The chain links TRBV19 to TRBJ2-2, with D perhaps matching TRBD1 (5 bases). The CDR3 spans 14 residues. V dropped 4 bases and J dropped 4 bases, with 10 bases sitting between them. Germline loops: CDR1 LNHDA, CDR2 SQIVND (reference sequence).

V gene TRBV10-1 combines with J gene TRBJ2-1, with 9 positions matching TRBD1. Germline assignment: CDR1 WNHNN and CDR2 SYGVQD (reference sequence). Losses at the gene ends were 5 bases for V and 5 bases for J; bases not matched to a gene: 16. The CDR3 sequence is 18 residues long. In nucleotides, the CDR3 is TGCGCCAGCAGTAAAGGAAGGGTCGGACAGGGGTCCAACAATGAGCAGTTCTTC. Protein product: CASSKGRVGQGSNNEQFF.